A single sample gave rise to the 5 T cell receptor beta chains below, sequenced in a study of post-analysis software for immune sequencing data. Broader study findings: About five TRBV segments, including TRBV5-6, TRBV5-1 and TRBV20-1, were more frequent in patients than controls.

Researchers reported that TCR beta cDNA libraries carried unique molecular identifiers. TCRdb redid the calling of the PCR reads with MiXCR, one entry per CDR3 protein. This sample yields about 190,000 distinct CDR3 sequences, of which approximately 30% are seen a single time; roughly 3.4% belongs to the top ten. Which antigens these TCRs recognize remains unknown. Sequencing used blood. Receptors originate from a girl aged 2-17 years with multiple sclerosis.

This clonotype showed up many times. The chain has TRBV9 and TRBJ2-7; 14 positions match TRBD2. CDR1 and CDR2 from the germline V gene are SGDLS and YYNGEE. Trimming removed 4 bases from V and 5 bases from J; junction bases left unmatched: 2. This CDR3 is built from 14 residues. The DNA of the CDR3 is TGTGCCAGCAGCCTGGGACTAGCGGGAGACGAGCAGTACTTC. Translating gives CASSLGLAGDEQYF.

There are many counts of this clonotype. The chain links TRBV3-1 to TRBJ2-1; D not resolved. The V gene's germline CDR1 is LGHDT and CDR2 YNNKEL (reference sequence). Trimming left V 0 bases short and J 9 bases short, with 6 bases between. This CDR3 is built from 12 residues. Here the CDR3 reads CASSQEGGEQFF. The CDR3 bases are TGTGCCAGCAGCCAAGAGGGCGGTGAGCAGTTCTTC.

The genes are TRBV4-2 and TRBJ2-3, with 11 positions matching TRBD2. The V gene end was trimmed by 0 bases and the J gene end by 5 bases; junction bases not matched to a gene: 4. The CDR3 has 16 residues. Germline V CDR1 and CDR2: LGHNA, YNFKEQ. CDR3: CASSQDLAGGGDTQYF. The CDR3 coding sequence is TGTGCCAGCAGCCAAGATCTAGCGGGGGGCGGAGATACGCAGTATTTT.

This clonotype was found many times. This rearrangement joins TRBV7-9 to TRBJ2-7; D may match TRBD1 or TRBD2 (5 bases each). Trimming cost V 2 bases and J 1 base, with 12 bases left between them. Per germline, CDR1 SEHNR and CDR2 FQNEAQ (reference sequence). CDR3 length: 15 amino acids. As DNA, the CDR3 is TGTGCCAGCAGCTTACCCAGGGCGGGTTCCTACGAGCAGTACTTC. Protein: CASSLPRAGSYEQYF.

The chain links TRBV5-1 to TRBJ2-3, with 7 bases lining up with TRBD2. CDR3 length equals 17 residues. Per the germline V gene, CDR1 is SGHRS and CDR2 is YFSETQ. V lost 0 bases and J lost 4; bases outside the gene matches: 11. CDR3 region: CASSLEVAGQGSDTQYF. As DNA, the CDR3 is TGCGCCAGCAGCTTGGAGGTAGCGGGCCAAGGGTCAGATACGCAGTATTTT.